The T cell receptor (beta chain) under discussion was sequenced for a study of Ad26.COV2.S vaccination and SARS-CoV-2 variants. Here immunoSEQ multiplex PCR was the method, and the copy in TCRdb shows in-frame clones only, minus some. The sample carries a few hundred thousand clones, roughly 88% recorded once. Treatment specified: roughly 20 received Ad26.COV2.S at low or high dose, single or two shots; about 5 received placebo; per-sample allocation not given. Sample collection was performed on day 63 after the first vaccine or placebo injection. An Ad26 vector carrying the Wuhan-strain SARS-CoV-2 spike served as the vaccine. V lost 0 bases to trimming and J lost 5 bases; unmatched junction nucleotides: 12. The germline gives CDR1 SGDLS, CDR2 YYNGEE. CDR3 length equals 17 residues.

The clonotype comes from a person between 18 and 65 years old who received the Ad26.COV2.S COVID-19 vaccine or a placebo. Sequenced material: peripheral blood, taken in a trial of Ad26.COV2.S vaccine versus placebo. The chain uses TRBV9 and TRBJ2-7; TRBD1 agrees at 9 bases. In nucleotides, the CDR3 is TGTGCCAGCAGCGTAGATCCGGGACAGGGAACGCTGGACGAGCAGTACTTC. Its protein is CASSVDPGQGTLDEQYF. The complete variable domain, with remaining parts taken from reference TRBV9 and TRBJ2-7, reads DSGVTQTPKHLITATGQRVTLRCSPRSGDLSVYWYQQSLDQGLQFLIQYYNGEERAKGNILERFSAQQFPDLHSELNLSSLELGDSALYFCASSVDPGQGTLDEQYFGPGTRLTVT.